The T cell receptor beta chain under discussion was sequenced for a study of T cell responses to AZD1222 COVID-19 vaccine (dated by TCRdb to about 2021). Context from the whole study: AZD1222 recipients given second doses at about 4 weeks or at about 12 weeks were pooled, since spike-specific TCR depth and breadth were not found to differ between the two schedules. Enrollment into the trials was organized by age into subgroups of 18-55, 56-69 and 70-plus years, and those subgroups contained roughly 150, 30 and 60 TCR-sequenced participants, respectively. TCR sequencing covered over 230 trial participants: 200 to 210 given two doses of AZD1222 and 26 given two doses of MenACWY control vaccine. The research as a whole found: Epitopes outside the regions mutated in the B.1.351 and B.1.1.7 variants were reportedly recognized by nearly half of the unique spike-specific TCRs. After two AZD1222 doses, spike-specific TCR breadth and depth were significantly higher than at day 0 and than in MenACWY recipients. Conclusions about previously exposed vaccinees are limited, since just five to seven AZD1222 recipients were seropositive for SARS-CoV-2 at baseline. Participants were mostly white British and included more females than males, and it was suggested by the authors that clonal diversity may have been underestimated. Because no day 14 peak-response samples were available, the repertoires could be characterized only after the peak T cell response. The vaccine-associated CD4 TCRs covered the entire spike protein, and the dominant responses fell in regions 160-218 and 743-854. The 56-69-year group was small, and its depth increase did not reach significance, likely because of low power.

The CDR3 regions of human TCRbeta chains were analyzed by immunosequencing. For the original study's pipeline: TCRs in the repertoires were compared against a reference library of SARS-CoV-2-specific TCRs that had been generated with the MIRA antigen-specificity platform. Breadth was defined as the fraction of unique TCRs that were SARS-CoV-2-associated, and depth was defined as the fraction of total T cells that were SARS-CoV-2-associated. Using the MIRA data, every spike-specific TCR was mapped to the spike region that the TCR reacted to and assigned to either a CD4 or a CD8 class. Log10-transformed breadth and depth values were compared by one-way ANOVA with Sidak's multiple comparisons tests. TCRdb's version of the immuneACCESS table is confined to in-frame rearrangements and falls short of the full clone set. An unresolved V gene accounts for under half of the shortfall where checked; the remainder is of unknown origin. Clone size and the V and J calls come from that table; the DNA yielded D and trimming. The sample has more than 95,000 clones on record, 91% of them singletons. The ten most abundant clones make up 45% of the sample.

Comment on this clone: Its cognate antigen has yet to be identified. No base quality information exists; no much larger clone differs at one position.

In the germline V gene, CDR1 corresponds to MDHEN and CDR2 to SYDVKM. The CDR3 contains 12 residues, cysteine and phenylalanine counted. Kept here is only the CDR3 DNA, which spans 36 bases and is read in frame from base 1. Deletion took 7 bases off V and 7 bases off J, with a span of 10 bases between the germline ends. Reading the label with the study, this specimen's time point is: baseline before first vaccination. Vaccinee samples came from UK trials COV001 and COV002, including a single-blind randomized controlled phase 2/3 trial of AZD1222 (ChAdOx1 nCoV-19) in healthy adults. Trial participant PBMC samples were collected at day 0 and day 28 after the second dose for TCRbeta chain sequencing.

The clonotype originates from an adult in good health. Specimen: peripheral blood, collected on day 0 of AZD1222 vaccination. The rearrangement joined TRBV28 to TRBJ1-4, with the D gene not clear enough to name. The DNA sequence follows: TGTGCCAGCACCGACGGGCCTGAAAAACTGTTTTTT. Its amino acids are CASTDGPEKLFF.